A selection of T cell receptor beta chains follows, all from one sample in a study of blood T cells in healthy people across ages. TCRdb analysed the 5' RACE reads with MiXCR anew, one entry per CDR3 protein. The data contain about 1.1 million distinct CDR3 sequences, around two fifths of them seen just once; the ten biggest clones take up roughly 14%. The material sequenced was blood. These receptor sequences come from a man in his late teens or twenties in good health. Each CDR3 is given with its conserved first and last residue. Each record gives: J gene, D gene, V gene, clone size, CDR3 protein, CDR3 DNA. A D gene is named only where the DNA matches it firmly. Clone size is given for some rows only: seen once, a few or many times, or a class if the clone is expanded.

TRBJ2-7 | TRBD1 | TRBV2 | few | CASNMLGQPIYEQYF | TGTGCCAGCAATATGCTGGGACAGCCGATCTACGAGCAGTACTTC
TRBJ2-3 | - | TRBV7-2 | - | CASSLVGGVSRSTDTQYF | TGTGCCAGCAGCTTAGTGGGGGGCGTTTCGCGGAGCACAGATACGCAGTATTTT
TRBJ1-1 | - | TRBV2 | many | CASRRAMDTEAFF | TGTGCCAGCAGAAGGGCGATGGACACTGAAGCTTTCTTT
TRBJ2-3 | - | TRBV7-9 | - | CASSGPTGADTQYF | TGTGCCAGCAGCGGGCCCACTGGGGCAGATACGCAGTATTTT
TRBJ2-5 | - | TRBV6-2/TRBV6-3 | - | CASSSNRRLQYF | TGTGCCAGCAGTTCGAACCGCCGGTTGCAGTACTTC
TRBJ1-1 | - | TRBV5-4 | few | CASSLIGQGGSRNTEAFF | TGTGCCAGCAGCTTGATAGGGCAGGGTGGGTCCAGGAACACTGAAGCTTTCTTT
TRBJ2-1 | TRBD2 | TRBV20-1 | - | CSARPPGTRLYNEQFF | TGCAGTGCTAGGCCTCCCGGGACTAGACTCTACAATGAGCAGTTCTTC
TRBJ2-2 | - | TRBV6-1 | - | CASLGKRGGVNTGELFF | TGTGCCAGCCTGGGAAAACGGGGTGGAGTGAACACCGGGGAGCTGTTTTTT
TRBJ2-1 | TRBD2 | TRBV10-3 | many | CAISRHPLGGSSYNEQFF | TGTGCCATCAGCCGTCACCCCCTCGGGGGGAGCTCCTACAATGAGCAGTTCTTC
TRBJ2-3 | TRBD2 | TRBV5-1 | - | CASSLEAGVSTDTQYF | TGCGCCAGCAGCTTGGAGGCGGGGGTTAGCACAGATACGCAGTATTTT
TRBJ2-1 | - | TRBV7-9 | - | CASSAARFGTDEQFF | TGTGCCAGCAGCGCAGCTCGGTTTGGTACCGATGAGCAGTTCTTC
TRBJ1-5 | - | TRBV5-1 | few | CASSPAGTNQPQHF | TGCGCCAGCAGCCCGGCAGGGACCAATCAGCCCCAGCATTTT
TRBJ1-1 | TRBD1 | TRBV20-1 | - | CSVRIRDRGDTEAFF | TGCAGTGTTAGGATACGGGACAGGGGGGACACTGAAGCTTTCTTT
TRBJ2-5 | TRBD2 | TRBV10-3 | few | CAISESLAGAYQETQYF | TGTGCCATCAGTGAGTCCCTAGCGGGGGCTTACCAAGAGACCCAGTACTTC
TRBJ2-2 | - | TRBV20-1 | once | CSARVRGAGELFF | TGCAGTGCTAGAGTGAGAGGGGCCGGGGAGCTGTTTTTT
TRBJ1-2 | - | TRBV14 | - | CASSQGEHYGYTF | TGTGCCAGCAGCCAAGGAGAGCACTATGGCTACACCTTC
TRBJ2-1 | TRBD1 | TRBV19 | - | CASSISQGSYNEQFF | TGTGCCAGTAGTATTTCACAGGGGTCCTACAATGAGCAGTTCTTC
TRBJ1-1 | - | TRBV12-3/TRBV12-4 | few | CASSSDLARVRTEAFF | TGTGCCAGCAGTTCCGATTTGGCCAGGGTACGCACTGAAGCTTTCTTT
TRBJ2-7 | - | TRBV9 | few | CASSGRLGSYEQYF | TGTGCCAGCAGCGGACGTCTTGGGAGTTACGAGCAGTACTTC
TRBJ2-7 | TRBD2 | TRBV6-2/TRBV6-3 | - | CASSYSIQRGGFRNEQYF | TGTGCCAGCAGTTACTCGATCCAGCGGGGGGGCTTTAGGAATGAGCAGTACTTC
TRBJ1-1 | TRBD1 | TRBV27 | few | CASSSHNRGKVGAFF | TGTGCCAGCAGTTCCCACAACAGGGGCAAGGTGGGAGCTTTCTTT
TRBJ1-2 | - | TRBV6-5 | - | CARSSPDGSNYGYTF | TGTGCCCGCAGTTCCCCGGACGGATCTAACTATGGCTACACCTTC
TRBJ1-4 | - | TRBV21-1 | - | CASSKDSPPRQGSYEKLFF | TGTGCCAGCAGCAAAGACTCCCCCCCTCGGCAGGGTTCTTATGAAAAACTGTTTTTT
TRBJ1-2 | - | TRBV15 | - | CATSPSAAATYGYTF | TGTGCCACCAGCCCTTCCGCGGCAGCCACCTATGGCTACACCTTC
TRBJ1-1 | TRBD1 | TRBV5-1 | - | CVSSLFPLQGTVNTEAFF | TGCGTCAGCAGCTTGTTCCCCCTACAGGGGACTGTGAACACTGAAGCTTTCTTT
TRBJ2-3 | TRBD2 | TRBV7-9 | few | CASSETSGGSDTQYF | TGTGCCAGCAGCGAAACTAGCGGGGGTTCAGATACGCAGTATTTT
TRBJ2-1 | TRBD1 | TRBV20-1 | few | CSARHGQGAYNEQFF | TGCAGTGCTAGACATGGACAGGGGGCTTACAATGAGCAGTTCTTC
TRBJ2-3 | - | TRBV5-1 | few | CASSSIPDTQYF | TGCGCCAGCAGCTCGATCCCAGATACGCAGTATTTT
TRBJ2-3 | TRBD1 | TRBV7-2 | many | CASSLEDRYTDTQYF | TGTGCCAGCAGCTTAGAGGACAGGTACACAGATACGCAGTATTTT
TRBJ2-5 | - | TRBV20-1 | few | CSARDGTATKETQYF | TGCAGTGCTAGAGATGGAACAGCCACCAAAGAGACCCAGTACTTC
TRBJ1-2 | - | TRBV29-1 | - | CSVEVNKGRGYTF | TGCAGCGTTGAGGTTAACAAGGGAAGGGGCTACACCTTC